Listed below are T cell receptor beta chains from one sample, sequenced in a study of cytomegalovirus exposure and HLA in healthy donors. The method was immunoSEQ multiplex PCR; TCRdb's version includes in-frame clones alone and lacks a portion of them. The repertoire holds approximately 200,000 clones, with around 74% as singletons. The specimen was PBMCs. These receptors were collected from a girl aged 5-17 years in good health and CMV-seropositive. Both conserved end residues are part of each CDR3. D genes are given only for firm matches. Size tells how often a clone was seen (once, few, many) or the class of an expanded clone, and some rows leave it out.

. TRBD1 14 TRBJ2-7 TRBV9 CASSAGTAIYEQYF TGTGCCAGCAGCGCCGGGACAGCCATCTACGAGCAGTACTTC
. . 13 TRBJ1-1 TRBV5-1 CASSLVSGTEAFF TGCGCCAGCAGCTTGGTGTCCGGCACTGAAGCTTTCTTT
. TRBD2 16 TRBJ2-1 TRBV4-3 CASSHISGGQGNEQFF TGCGCCAGCAGCCACATTAGCGGGGGGCAGGGTAATGAGCAGTTCTTC
. TRBD1 14 TRBJ2-7 TRBV5-8 CASSSGDRVYEQYF TGTGCCAGCAGTTCGGGGGACAGGGTATACGAGCAGTACTTC
. . 12 TRBJ2-7 TRBV10-3 CAISEARTEQYF TGTGCCATCAGTGAGGCTCGGACTGAGCAGTACTTC
. TRBD2 15 TRBJ2-7 TRBV4-3 CASSREGLVPYEQYF TGCGCCAGCAGCCGGGAGGGACTTGTCCCCTACGAGCAGTACTTC
. TRBD2 15 TRBJ2-5 TRBV19 CASSIGSGGQETQYF TGTGCCAGTAGTATAGGTAGCGGGGGCCAAGAGACCCAGTACTTC
. TRBD1 16 TRBJ1-6 TRBV19 CASRSPRTGLDSPLHF TGTGCCAGTAGAAGCCCCCGGACAGGGCTTGATTCACCCCTCCACTTT
once TRBD2 14 TRBJ2-5 TRBV29-1 CSVILAGNQETQYF TGCAGCGTGATTTTAGCGGGGAACCAAGAGACCCAGTACTTC
. . 12 TRBJ2-5 TRBV7-2 CASSPGQKTQYF TGTGCCAGCAGCCCGGGACAAAAGACCCAGTACTTC
. TRBD2 15 TRBJ2-2 TRBV6-5 CASGPGLATSGELFF TGTGCCAGCGGTCCGGGACTAGCTACATCCGGGGAGCTGTTTTTT
. . 15 TRBJ1-2 TRBV15 CATSRDYGSNYGYTF TGTGCCACCAGCAGAGATTATGGCTCTAACTATGGCTACACCTTC
once TRBD1 14 TRBJ1-4 TRBV5-1 CASSLQGADEKLFF TGCGCCAGCAGCTTACAGGGGGCCGATGAAAAACTGTTTTTT
. TRBD2 15 TRBJ2-2 TRBV5-4 CASSSGTSGVGELFF TGTGCCAGCAGCTCAGGGACTAGCGGGGTCGGGGAGCTGTTTTTT
. TRBD2 18 TRBJ2-4 TRBV19 CASSIGTSGGVAKNIQYF TGTGCCAGTAGTATAGGGACTAGCGGGGGAGTAGCCAAAAACATTCAGTACTTC
few . 14 TRBJ2-3 TRBV6-6 CASSYPEGTDTQYF TGTGCCAGCAGTTATCCGGAGGGAACAGATACGCAGTATTTT
. TRBD1 15 TRBJ2-5 TRBV27 CASSRDSVQQETQYF TGTGCCAGCAGCCGGGACAGTGTACAACAAGAGACCCAGTACTTC